The 24 T cell receptor beta chains below come from one sample, sequenced in a study of identical twins. Each CDR3 protein gets one entry after TCRdb re-called the 5' RACE reads with MiXCR. The table includes some 500,000 distinct CDR3 sequences, 13% to 15% detected once. The data also belong to a second study, concerning yellow fever vaccine responses in identical twins.

Sequencing was done on a sample of CD4+ T cells sorted from blood. These receptors all stem from a young woman in good health.

This clonotype turned up a few times. The CDR3 DNA reads as TGTGCCAGCAGTGAAGTTTCAGGGGTGAAGGGGCCCCAGCATTTT. Its protein is CASSEVSGVKGPQHF. This rearrangement joins TRBV6-1 to TRBJ1-5, with D perhaps TRBD1 (6 bases). This CDR3 is built from 15 residues. Germline CDR1 reads MNHNS; CDR2 reads SASEGT. With 1 base removed from V and 9 bases from J, the gap between germline ends came to 16 bases.

This clonotype has only a few counts. CDR3 amino acids: CATSPSGANTGELFF. The DNA for the CDR3 is TGTGCCACCAGCCCTAGCGGAGCGAACACCGGGGAGCTGTTTTTT. V and J are TRBV15 and TRBJ2-2; 7 positions match TRBD2. The CDR3 is 15 amino acids. V was pared by 5 bases and J by 0 bases, with 3 bases of the junction left unmatched. In germline, CDR1 is LNHNV, CDR2 YYDKDF (reference sequence).

This clonotype was picked up a small number of times. The chain has TRBV20-1 and TRBJ2-5; 7 nucleotides line up with TRBD2. Germline V CDR1 and CDR2: DFQATT, SNEGSKA (reference sequence). The CDR3 length is 14 residues. V was pared by 6 bases and J by 2 bases, with 9 bases of the junction left unmatched. The CDR3 is CSAHKGLLQETQYF. CDR3 sequence (DNA): TGCAGTGCCCACAAGGGACTACTTCAAGAGACCCAGTACTTC.

As for this clonotype: A read error may explain this, as a much larger clone is one base away. This rearrangement joins TRBV5-1 to TRBJ2-1; 8 bases fit TRBD2. The CDR3 runs 16 residues. Germline trimming cut 4 bases from V and 3 bases from J; bases unmatched to any gene: 9. In germline, CDR1 is SGHRS, CDR2 YFSETQ. The CDR3 DNA follows: TGCGCCAGCAGCCGCGGGGGCGGGGGGATCTACAATGAGCAGTTCTTC. Translating gives CASSRGGGGIYNEQFF.

This clonotype was recorded a few times. The chain employs TRBV4-3 and TRBJ2-5, with unresolved D. V dropped 0 bases and J dropped 7 bases, with 9 bases sitting between them. This CDR3 comprises 13 residues. CDR1 LGHNA and CDR2 YSLEER come from the germline V gene. CDR3 amino acids: CASSQERTGTQYF. CDR3 nucleotide sequence: TGCGCCAGCAGCCAAGAGAGGACGGGGACCCAGTACTTC.

This clonotype has just a few counts. The chain carries TRBV12-3 or TRBV12-4 and TRBJ2-1; TRBD2 agrees at 12 bases. The CDR3 spans 15 residues. Trimming removed 3 bases from V and 7 bases from J; junction bases left unmatched: 4. The CDR3 DNA reads TGTGCCAGCAGTTTTTTGACTAGCGGGAGAAATGAGCAGTTCTTC. As protein: CASSFLTSGRNEQFF.

J is TRBJ2-4 and V is TRBV11-2; a weak D match, TRBD1 (6 bases). The CDR3 covers 15 residues. In germline, CDR1 is SGHAT, CDR2 FQNNGV. V was clipped by 6 bases and J by 2 bases, with 14 bases between them. The CDR3 sequence is CASRRNRDTKNIQYF. The CDR3 DNA is TGTGCCAGCAGACGAAACAGGGATACCAAAAACATTCAGTACTTC.

The table lists this clonotype with a few counts. The chain combines TRBV29-1 with TRBJ2-7; 7 bases are a match to TRBD1. J was trimmed by 4 bases and V by 7 bases; bases with no gene match: 7. In germline, CDR1 is SQVTM, CDR2 ANQGSEA. The CDR3 totals 12 residues. CDR3: CSGWTGTYEQYF. CDR3 sequence (DNA): TGCAGCGGGTGGACAGGAACGTACGAGCAGTACTTC.

The chain joins TRBV2 to TRBJ2-2; tentatively, D is TRBD1 (6 bases). Germline CDR1 and CDR2: SNHLY and FYNNEI. The ends were cut back, 5 bases at V and 4 bases at J, with 20 bases in the middle. The CDR3 is 17 residues long. CDR3 in amino acids: CASSSDRIRFLTGELFF. CDR3 coding DNA: TGTGCCAGCAGTTCCGACAGGATAAGATTCCTCACCGGGGAGCTGTTTTTT.

This clonotype has just a few counts. The rearrangement joins TRBV20-1 to TRBJ2-7; maybe TRBD2 (5 bases). This CDR3 has 14 amino acids. Per germline, CDR1 DFQATT and CDR2 SNEGSKA (reference sequence). Trimming took off 0 bases at V and 6 bases at J, with 15 bases between the two ends. In DNA form, the CDR3 reads TGCAGTGCTAGAGAACAACTAGGTAGTTTCGAGCAGTACTTC. Protein: CSAREQLGSFEQYF.

This clonotype was counted only a few times. V and J are TRBV6-2 or TRBV6-3 and TRBJ2-5; 12 nucleotides match TRBD2. Germline V gene data show CDR1 as MNHEY and CDR2 as SVGEGT. Unmatched junction bases numbered 5, after V lost 5 bases and J lost 4 bases. The CDR3 covers 15 residues. The CDR3 here is CASSPPGLAGETQYF. The CDR3 coding sequence is TGTGCCAGCAGTCCACCGGGACTAGCGGGAGAGACCCAGTACTTC.

The gene calls are TRBV25-1 and TRBJ2-3; D not resolved. The CDR3 has 16 amino acids. The V end was cut by 1 base, the J end by 4 bases, with 15 bases between. The germline CDR1 and CDR2 sequences are MGHDK and SYGVNS. DNA of the CDR3: TGTGCCAGCAGTGAATGGCCGAGTAGGAGCGCAGATACGCAGTATTTT. This gives the protein CASSEWPSRSADTQYF.

The chain employs TRBV28 and TRBJ2-7; the match to TRBD1 covers 10 bases. After removal of 8 bases from V and 7 bases from J, the junction contained 5 bases not matched to a gene. Germline CDR1 is MDHEN and CDR2 is SYDVKM. The CDR3 consists of 12 residues. The CDR3 bases are TGTGCCAGCCGGACAGGGGGTAATGAGCAGTACTTC. Translating gives CASRTGGNEQYF. The full variable domain, in which reference TRBV28 and TRBJ2-7 provide the parts outside the CDR3, is DVKVTQSSRYLVKRTGEKVFLECVQDMDHENMFWYRQDPGLGLRLIYFSYDVKMKEKGDIPEGYSVSREKKERFSLILESASTNQTSMYLCASRTGGNEQYFGPGTRLTVT.

This clonotype appeared many times. The chain links TRBV5-1 to TRBJ2-3, with 12 positions matching TRBD1. The germline gives CDR1 SGHRS, CDR2 YFSETQ. This CDR3 has 16 residues. Germline trimming cut 5 bases from V and 3 bases from J; bases unmatched to any gene: 7. CDR3 nucleotide sequence: TGCGCCAGCAGTCGACCGGGACAGGGGGCAACAGATACGCAGTATTTT. Translated, it gives CASSRPGQGATDTQYF.

This clonotype was counted a few times. The chain carries TRBV29-1 and TRBJ2-5, with D unclear. The CDR3 runs 11 residues. The germline V gene has CDR1 SQVTM and CDR2 ANQGSEA. V gave up 6 bases and J gave up 5 bases, with 10 bases separating them. The CDR3 loop is CSVRDGETQYF. The CDR3 nucleotides are TGCAGCGTCCGAGATGGTGAGACCCAGTACTTC. The full variable domain, its missing parts supplied by reference TRBV29-1 and TRBJ2-5, is SAVISQKPSRDICQRGTSLTIQCQVDSQVTMMFWYRQQPGQSLTLIATANQGSEATYESGFVIDKFPISRPNLTFSTLTVSNMSPEDSSIYLCSVRDGETQYFGPGTRLLVL.

The CDR3 DNA sequence: TGTGCCAGCAGCTTAGCATATCGTGAGGCGGGGAGCGCAGATACGCAGTATTTT. This encodes CASSLAYREAGSADTQYF. V gene TRBV11-1 combines with J gene TRBJ2-3, with D perhaps TRBD2 (6 bases). Germline V lookup: CDR1 SGHAT, CDR2 FQDESV (reference sequence). With 0 bases removed from V and 4 bases from J, the gap between germline ends came to 20 bases. This CDR3 has 18 residues.

This clonotype has just a few counts. The chain couples TRBV24-1 to TRBJ2-7; D is perhaps TRBD1 (5 bases). Trimming removed 5 bases at V and 1 base at J, with 5 bases between. CDR3 length equals 12 residues. Germline V gene lookup returns CDR1 KGHDR and CDR2 SFDVKD. This CDR3 is CATSAGSYEQYF. CDR3 DNA: TGTGCCACCAGTGCAGGGTCCTACGAGCAGTACTTC.

This chain uses TRBV7-2 with TRBJ2-7; 8 positions agree with TRBD1. The CDR3 is 14 amino acids. Germline V lookup: CDR1 SGHTA, CDR2 FQGNSA. V was clipped by 1 base and J by 3 bases; unmatched bases: 2. The CDR3 reads CASSLGGQVYEQYF. CDR3 DNA sequence: TGTGCCAGCAGCTTAGGGGGACAGGTCTACGAGCAGTACTTC.

CDR3 residues: CASSLQGGDGYTF. The CDR3 DNA reads as TGTGCCAGCAGTTTACAGGGCGGGGATGGCTACACCTTC. The gene calls are TRBV12-3 or TRBV12-4 and TRBJ1-2; tentatively, D is TRBD1 (5 bases). V gave up 2 bases and J gave up 6 bases, with 10 bases separating them. The CDR3 length is 13 residues.

V usage is TRBV12-3 or TRBV12-4 and J usage is TRBJ1-5, with 7 bases matching TRBD1. The CDR3 length is 16 residues. With 6 bases clipped from V and 0 bases from J, the junction kept 8 bases outside the gene matches. The CDR3 reads CASRNTDRSSNQPQHF. The CDR3 coding sequence is TGTGCCAGCAGAAATACGGACAGGTCTAGCAATCAGCCCCAGCATTTT.

In its sample, this clonotype was seen a few times. The rearrangement uses TRBV5-6 and TRBJ1-2; 10 bases fit TRBD1. Per germline, CDR1 SGHDT and CDR2 YYEEEE. The CDR3 covers 15 residues. V dropped 4 bases and J dropped 5; count of bases not matched to a gene: 8. The CDR3 here is CASSITKGQGYGYTF. The CDR3, as DNA: TGTGCCAGCAGCATAACCAAGGGACAGGGGTATGGCTACACCTTC.

This clonotype turned up a few times. The chain joins TRBV3-1 to TRBJ2-5; no clear D gene. Deletions cut 0 bases from V and 6 bases from J, with 14 bases between. CDR3 size: 15 residues. The germline CDR1 and CDR2 sequences are LGHDT and YNNKEL (reference sequence). CDR3 sequence: CASSQDGIRTQTQYF. DNA for the CDR3: TGTGCCAGCAGCCAAGATGGTATCAGGACCCAGACCCAGTACTTC.

This clonotype was counted only a few times. This chain joins TRBV29-1 and TRBJ2-5; tentatively, D is TRBD1 or TRBD2 (5 bases each). V lost 6 bases to trimming and J lost 4 bases, with 15 bases between them. The germline CDR1 and CDR2 sequences are SQVTM and ANQGSEA. The CDR3 is 13 residues long. CDR3 nucleotide sequence: TGCAGCGTGCGACGGGGCATCGGAGAGACCCAGTACTTC. Translated: CSVRRGIGETQYF.

This clonotype was recorded a few times. This chain links TRBV3-1 with TRBJ2-3; 9 bases fit TRBD1. Germline V lookup: CDR1 LGHDT, CDR2 YNNKEL (reference sequence). The V and J ends lost 3 bases and 2 bases, in that order; junction bases with no gene match: 6. This CDR3 spans 16 amino acids. CDR3 in DNA: TGTGCCAGCAGCCAGGAAACAGGGGGCAACACAGATACGCAGTATTTT. Residues: CASSQETGGNTDTQYF.